A selection of T cell receptor beta chains follows, all from one sample in a study of cytomegalovirus exposure and HLA in healthy donors. Here immunoSEQ multiplex PCR was the method, and the copy in TCRdb shows in-frame clones only, minus some. This sample carries about 90,000 clones, 55% to 75% of them seen once, and the ten largest clones take about a sixth. Sequencing input: PBMCs. The receptor set was obtained from a woman aged 18-30 years in good health and CMV-seropositive. CDR3s include the opening cysteine and the closing phenylalanine or tryptophan. Fields, in order: D gene, V gene, J gene, clone size, CDR3 protein, CDR3 DNA. A D gene is named only where the DNA matches it firmly. Not every row has a clone size; where given, it reads once, few, many or a size class.

>NA|TRBV5-4|TRBJ2-7|NA
CASSYDRSYEQYF
TGTGCCAGCAGCTACGATAGATCGTACGAGCAGTACTTC
>NA|TRBV6-4|TRBJ1-2|NA
CASSDEHPNYGYTF
TGTGCCAGCAGTGACGAACACCCTAACTATGGCTACACCTTC
>TRBD2|TRBV28|TRBJ2-1|NA
CASSPGTSRSYNEQFF
TGTGCCAGCAGTCCCGGGACTAGCAGGTCCTACAATGAGCAGTTCTTC
>NA|TRBV6-1|TRBJ2-3|NA
CASSEPLTDTQYF
TGTGCCAGCAGTGAACCCCTCACAGATACGCAGTATTTT
>TRBD1|TRBV27|TRBJ1-2|few
CASSLRDGPGGYGYTF
TGTGCCAGCAGTTTAAGGGACGGACCAGGGGGCTATGGCTACACCTTC
>TRBD1|TRBV7-2|TRBJ1-2|NA
CASSSPGTGFGGYYGYTF
TGTGCCAGCAGCTCCCCCGGGACAGGGTTTGGGGGTTACTATGGCTACACCTTC
>TRBD1|TRBV18|TRBJ2-1|NA
CASSPFTGENEQFF
TGTGCCAGCTCACCATTCACAGGGGAGAATGAGCAGTTCTTC
>TRBD2|TRBV6-4|TRBJ2-3|NA
CASSVGAGGSTDTQYF
TGTGCCAGCAGTGTTGGTGCGGGGGGTTCCACAGATACGCAGTATTTT
>NA|TRBV4-1|TRBJ1-5|few
CASSQVPGNPNQPQHF
TGCGCCAGCAGCCAAGTTCCCGGGAACCCTAATCAGCCCCAGCATTTT
>TRBD2|TRBV11-3|TRBJ2-1|NA
CASSLGALAGGGEQFF
TGTGCCAGCAGCTTAGGCGCACTAGCGGGGGGAGGTGAGCAGTTCTTC
>TRBD1|TRBV2|TRBJ1-3|NA
CASQDRMNSGNTIYF
TGTGCCAGCCAGGACAGGATGAACTCTGGAAACACCATATATTTT
>NA|TRBV27|TRBJ2-5|NA
CASSWLTSQETQYF
TGTGCCAGCAGTTGGTTGACTAGCCAAGAGACCCAGTACTTC
>NA|TRBV6-5|TRBJ2-7|NA
CASSYRSQGTYEQYF
TGTGCCAGCAGTTATAGGTCCCAGGGTACCTACGAGCAGTACTTC
>TRBD1|TRBV30|TRBJ2-7|NA
CAWDRQGLTYEQYF
TGTGCCTGGGACAGACAGGGGCTAACCTACGAGCAGTACTTC
>TRBD1|TRBV4-2|TRBJ1-2|NA
CASSQDSPTGNNGYTF
TGTGCCAGCAGCCAAGATAGCCCGACAGGGAATAACGGCTACACCTTC
>NA|TRBV6-5|TRBJ2-2|NA
CASSPQLATGGELFF
TGTGCCAGCAGCCCCCAACTAGCTACGGGCGGGGAGCTGTTTTTT
>NA|TRBV9|TRBJ1-5|NA
CASSVGTGGNQPQHF
TGTGCCAGCAGCGTAGGAACAGGAGGGAATCAGCCCCAGCATTTT
>NA|TRBV5-1|TRBJ1-2|NA
CASRGRLNYGYTF
TGCGCCAGCCGAGGGAGACTGAACTATGGCTACACCTTC
>NA|TRBV9|TRBJ2-1|NA
CASSVEQRSLYNEQFF
TGTGCCAGCAGCGTAGAGCAGCGTTCCCTTTACAATGAGCAGTTCTTC
>NA|TRBV29-1|TRBJ1-1|NA
CSVGWGGVTEAFF
TGCAGCGTTGGATGGGGGGGGGTGACTGAAGCTTTCTTT
>NA|TRBV9|TRBJ2-3|NA
CASSATPDTQYF
TGTGCCAGCAGCGCTACCCCAGATACGCAGTATTTT
>TRBD2|TRBV14|TRBJ2-3|NA
CASSPWTSGATDTQYF
TGTGCCAGCAGCCCCTGGACTAGCGGGGCCACAGATACGCAGTATTTT
>NA|TRBV25-1|TRBJ2-2|NA
CASTPPAPLAGELFF
TGTGCCAGCACCCCACCCGCACCACTAGCCGGGGAGCTGTTTTTT
>TRBD1|TRBV28|TRBJ2-7|NA
CASSLTGKVPYEQYF
TGTGCCAGCAGCTTGACAGGGAAGGTGCCCTACGAGCAGTACTTC
>NA|TRBV18|TRBJ1-1|NA
CASSRQAGAEAFF
TGTGCCAGCTCACGCCAAGCAGGGGCTGAAGCTTTCTTT
>TRBD1|TRBV7-9|TRBJ2-5|few
CASSSGTGETQYF
TGTGCCAGCAGCTCCGGGACAGGGGAGACCCAGTACTTC
>NA|TRBV7-2|TRBJ1-5|many
CASSLERGFKPQHF
TGTGCCAGCAGCTTAGAGAGGGGGTTTAAGCCCCAGCATTTT
>TRBD1|TRBV7-3|TRBJ2-1|few
CASSSSSGTVSYNEQFF
TGTGCCAGCAGCTCAAGCAGTGGGACAGTTTCCTACAATGAGCAGTTCTTC
>TRBD1|TRBV4-3|TRBJ2-7|NA
CASSPTGGLEQYF
TGCGCCAGCAGCCCCACAGGGGGCTTAGAGCAGTACTTC
>NA|TRBV5-1|TRBJ2-5|NA
CASSLVAGRRVGKTQYF
TGCGCCAGCAGCTTGGTGGCAGGGAGGAGAGTTGGTAAGACCCAGTACTTC
>NA|TRBV18|TRBJ1-2|NA
CASSPISGGGAKNYGYTF
TGTGCCAGCTCACCAATCTCCGGAGGGGGGGCAAAAAACTATGGCTACACCTTC
>TRBD2|TRBV2|TRBJ2-7|NA
CASRSSGGPSYEQYF
TGTGCCAGCAGATCTAGCGGGGGGCCGTCCTACGAGCAGTACTTC
>NA|TRBV2|TRBJ1-6|NA
CASSPRTGGGNNSPLHF
TGTGCCAGCAGCCCCAGAACGGGGGGGGGAAATAATTCACCCCTCCACTTT
>TRBD1|TRBV6-5|TRBJ1-1|NA
CASSYSRGTGGTEAFF
TGTGCCAGCAGTTACTCCCGAGGGACAGGGGGCACTGAAGCTTTCTTT
>TRBD1|TRBV19|TRBJ1-1|NA
CASRPGGLTEAFF
TGTGCCAGTAGGCCAGGGGGTTTGACTGAAGCTTTCTTT
>TRBD1|TRBV30|TRBJ1-1|NA
CAWSVQGLSTGGTEAFF
TGTGCCTGGAGTGTACAAGGCCTCTCCACAGGGGGCACTGAAGCTTTCTTT
>TRBD2|TRBV9|TRBJ2-1|NA
CASSVDPTSGIQNEQFF
TGTGCCAGCAGCGTAGACCCAACTAGCGGGATACAGAATGAGCAGTTCTTC
>NA|TRBV5-6|TRBJ2-3|NA
CASSLGQLVSTDTQYF
TGTGCCAGCAGCTTGGGACAGTTAGTCTCCACAGATACGCAGTATTTT
>NA|TRBV29-1|TRBJ2-7|NA
CSVGLKQGYEQYF
TGCAGCGTTGGACTAAAACAGGGCTACGAGCAGTACTTC
>NA|TRBV5-1|TRBJ2-3|NA
CASSSGAGDTQYF
TGCGCCAGCAGCTCAGGGGCGGGAGATACGCAGTATTTT
>NA|TRBV11-3|TRBJ2-1|NA
CASSALGSEQFF
TGTGCCAGCAGCGCCTTGGGGAGTGAGCAGTTCTTC
>NA|TRBV6-5|TRBJ2-3|once
CASSYSTLSTDTQYF
TGTGCCAGCAGTTACTCGACTCTTTCCACAGATACGCAGTATTTT
>TRBD1|TRBV5-6|TRBJ1-2|NA
CASSPTGGDGYTF
TGTGCCAGCAGCCCGACAGGGGGCGATGGCTACACCTTC
>NA|TRBV11-2|TRBJ2-5|NA
CASSLVPLGETQYF
TGTGCCAGCAGCTTAGTTCCACTAGGGGAGACCCAGTACTTC
>NA|TRBV9|TRBJ1-3|few
CASGVDSLFSGNTIYF
TGTGCCAGCGGGGTCGACAGCTTATTCTCTGGAAACACCATATATTTT
>NA|TRBV29-1|TRBJ2-7|once
CSSGEGPGGLEQYF
TGCAGCTCCGGTGAGGGACCCGGGGGGCTCGAGCAGTACTTC
>TRBD2|TRBV10-3|TRBJ2-1|NA
CAISEDYRGRDEQFF
TGTGCCATCAGTGAAGACTACCGAGGGAGGGATGAGCAGTTCTTC
>NA|TRBV5-4|TRBJ2-1|NA
CASSLGSGLGNEQFF
TGTGCCAGCAGCTTGGGAAGCGGGCTTGGGAATGAGCAGTTCTTC